This passage covers 22 T cell receptor beta chains from one sample sequenced in a study of graft-versus-host responses after intestinal transplantation. The method was immunoSEQ multiplex PCR; TCRdb's version includes in-frame clones alone and lacks a portion of them. The sample has tens of thousands of clones, approximately 92% seen once; the top ten hold about 6.9%. The sample consisted of bone marrow, taken 700 to 750 days after intestinal transplantation. Every receptor here comes from a human patient who received an intestinal transplant, so some T cells may come from the graft donor.

This chain's CDR3 is CASSLGRVNTEAFF. The CDR3 DNA reads TGTGCCAGCAGCTTAGGAAGGGTGAACACTGAAGCTTTCTTT. The chain recombines TRBV7-6 with TRBJ1-1; no clear D. Trimming removed 1 base at V and 0 bases at J, with 6 bases between. This CDR3 comprises 14 residues. CDR1 SGHVS and CDR2 FNYEAQ come from the germline V gene.

The chain joins TRBV9 to TRBJ2-1, with D perhaps matching TRBD1 (5 bases). With 4 bases removed from V and 5 bases from J, the gap between germline ends came to 10 bases. The germline V gene has CDR1 SGDLS and CDR2 YYNGEE. This CDR3 is 13 amino acids long. The CDR3 DNA reads TGTGCCAGCAGCCCTCGACAGAACAATGAGCAGTTCTTC. It yields the protein CASSPRQNNEQFF.

The chain combines TRBV28 with TRBJ1-2; the D gene is possibly TRBD1 (5 bases). This CDR3 contains 15 residues. Per germline, CDR1 MDHEN and CDR2 SYDVKM. Trimming removed 8 bases at V and 4 bases at J, with 20 bases between. The chain's CDR3 is CASGYRQGRGYGYTF. The CDR3, as DNA: TGTGCCAGCGGATACAGGCAGGGTCGGGGCTATGGCTACACCTTC.

The V gene is TRBV4-2, the J gene TRBJ2-7; D assignment may be TRBD1 or TRBD2 (5 bases each). This CDR3 has 11 amino acids. Deletions cut 3 bases from V and 9 bases from J, with 9 bases between. Germline V gene lookup returns CDR1 LGHNA and CDR2 YNFKEQ. The CDR3 bases are TGTGCCAGCAGCCAGGGGGACGGGCAGTACTTC. It specifies CASSQGDGQYF.

This chain uses TRBV2 with TRBJ1-5, with a tentative D call TRBD1 (5 bases). The CDR3 contains 11 residues. Germline V lookup: CDR1 SNHLY, CDR2 FYNNEI. The germline V and J ends were trimmed by 8 bases and 11 bases, with 13 bases remaining between them. Here the CDR3 reads CASSGGTTQHF. The CDR3 coding sequence is TGTGCCAGCTCCGGGGGGACGACCCAGCATTTT.

The chain joins TRBV9 to TRBJ2-3; TRBD1 agrees at 7 bases. This CDR3 is built from 15 residues. Germline V CDR1 and CDR2: SGDLS, YYNGEE. V gave up 6 bases and J gave up 3 bases; unmatched junction bases: 10. The CDR3 DNA sequence: TGTGCCAGCACCCCCACAGGGGTTCCGACAGATACGCAGTATTTT. Its protein product is CASTPTGVPTDTQYF.

The chain carries TRBV5-4 and TRBJ1-2, with 11 bases identical to TRBD1. V lost 7 bases to trimming and J lost 0 bases; unmatched junction nucleotides: 11. CDR3 length equals 17 residues. From germline, CDR1 is SGHNT and CDR2 YYREEE (reference sequence). The CDR3 region is CASGGTGGIGTNYGYTF. CDR3 coding DNA: TGTGCCAGCGGCGGGACAGGGGGAATAGGTACTAACTATGGCTACACCTTC.

This clone was recorded only once. The chain has TRBV29-1 and TRBJ2-7; 8 nucleotides agree with TRBD1. The CDR3 loop spans 13 amino acids. The ends lost 5 bases at V and 2 bases at J; junction bases unmatched: 5. The V gene's germline CDR1 is SQVTM and CDR2 ANQGSEA. The CDR3 DNA is TGCAGCGTTCACCAGGGGGCTACCTACGAGCAGTACTTC. Encoded protein: CSVHQGATYEQYF.

The chain combines TRBV18 with TRBJ2-7, with a tentative D call TRBD1 (5 bases). V gave up 3 bases and J gave up 0 bases, with 18 bases separating them. The CDR3 covers 17 residues. CDR1 KGHSH and CDR2 LQKENI come from the germline V gene. The CDR3 DNA is TGTGCCAGCTCACCCTTAGATGGGGCAGGCCTCTCCTACGAGCAGTACTTC. Translating it yields CASSPLDGAGLSYEQYF.

The chain recombines TRBV14 with TRBJ2-5; the D gene could be TRBD1 or TRBD2 (5 bases each). The CDR3 length is 14 residues. V shed 3 bases and J shed 4 bases, with 12 bases lying between them. The germline gives CDR1 SGHDN, CDR2 FVKESK. This CDR3 reads CASSHLGTLETQYF. The CDR3 DNA is TGTGCCAGCAGCCACCTCGGGACGTTAGAGACCCAGTACTTC.

The chain joins TRBV4-1 to TRBJ2-7; TRBD2 is a possible D gene (6 bases). There are 15 residues in the CDR3. V was clipped by 4 bases and J by 3 bases, with 16 bases between them. From germline, CDR1 is MGHRA and CDR2 YSYEKL. The CDR3 loop reads CASSPFYGGLYEQYF. The CDR3 DNA sequence: TGCGCCAGCAGCCCGTTTTACGGGGGACTCTACGAGCAGTACTTC.

J is TRBJ2-7 and V is TRBV28; unclear D gene. V lost 5 bases and J 0 bases, leaving 17 bases between the germline ends. Germline assignment: CDR1 MDHEN and CDR2 SYDVKM. The CDR3 is made up of 16 amino acids. The CDR3 DNA reads as TGTGCCAGCAGTCCCCCCCCCGGCAGGAGCTCCTACGAGCAGTACTTC. It yields the protein CASSPPPGRSSYEQYF.

V is TRBV11-1 and J is TRBJ1-3; 9 bases agree with TRBD1. The V gene's germline CDR1 is SGHAT and CDR2 FQDESV (reference sequence). The junction had 4 bases not matched to a gene; V was cut back by 5 bases and J by 2 bases. This CDR3 comprises 15 residues. The CDR3 reads CASSAQGAAGNTIYF. Here the CDR3 DNA reads TGTGCCAGCAGCGCACAGGGGGCGGCTGGAAACACCATATATTTT.

The genes are TRBV7-9 and TRBJ1-2; D may be TRBD1 (5 bases). CDR3 size: 13 residues. Germline V CDR1 and CDR2: SEHNR, FQNEAQ (reference sequence). Trimming cost V 8 bases and J 8 bases, with 18 bases left between them. The CDR3 DNA reads as TGTGCCAGCGGAGGCGAAGGGGCGCACGGCTACACCTTC. Its translation: CASGGEGAHGYTF.

V gene TRBV7-9 combines with J gene TRBJ1-2, with TRBD1 as a possible D gene (5 bases). Germline assignment: CDR1 SEHNR and CDR2 FQNEAQ (reference sequence). The CDR3 consists of 13 residues. Trimming took 7 bases from V and 3 from J, leaving 12 bases between them. The DNA for the CDR3 is TGTGCCAGCACCCAGGACACCCACTATGGCTACACCTTC. It encodes CASTQDTHYGYTF. The full variable domain, its missing parts supplied by reference TRBV7-9 and TRBJ1-2, is DTGVSQNPRHKITKRGQNVTFRCDPISEHNRLYWYRQTLGQGPEFLTYFQNEAQLEKSRLLSDRFSAERPKGSFSTLEIQRTEQGDSAMYLCASTQDTHYGYTFGSGTRLTVV.

This chain uses TRBV19 with TRBJ1-2; D ambiguous. Germline V gives CDR1 LNHDA, CDR2 SQIVND (reference sequence). This CDR3 is built from 14 residues. The V end was cut by 5 bases, the J end by 0 bases, with 10 bases between. CDR3 nucleotides: TGTGCCAGTAGTCCACCCCAACCTAACTATGGCTACACCTTC. Its translation is CASSPPQPNYGYTF.

This clone was detected once. CDR3 in amino acids: CSVGEEGGRLEAQYF. CDR3 DNA sequence: TGCAGCGTTGGGGAGGAGGGGGGGCGTTTAGAGGCGCAGTATTTT. V gene TRBV29-1 combines with J gene TRBJ2-3, with D perhaps matching TRBD2 (7 bases). The CDR3 runs to 15 residues. Per germline, CDR1 SQVTM and CDR2 ANQGSEA. Trimming shortened V by 4 bases and J by 10 bases, and 24 bases separated the two germline ends.

V usage is TRBV2 and J usage is TRBJ1-1, with no clear D. CDR3 length: 14 residues. CDR1 SNHLY and CDR2 FYNNEI come from the germline V gene. The V and J ends lost 4 bases and 0 bases respectively, with 9 bases between them. CDR3: CASSVGLMNTEAFF. In nucleotides, the CDR3 is TGTGCCAGCAGTGTAGGTCTTATGAACACTGAAGCTTTCTTT.

The V call is TRBV19, the J call TRBJ2-2; tentatively, D is TRBD2 (5 bases). The germline V gene encodes CDR1 LNHDA and CDR2 SQIVND (reference sequence). The CDR3 has 16 residues. V was clipped by 7 bases and J by 0 bases, with 15 bases between them. The CDR3 DNA sequence: TGTGCCAGTACTCGGACCGAGGGTCCGAACACCGGGGAGCTGTTTTTT. Residues: CASTRTEGPNTGELFF. Full variable domain (rest looked up from reference TRBV19 and TRBJ2-2): DGGITQSPKYLFRKEGQNVTLSCEQNLNHDAMYWYRQDPGQGLRLIYYSQIVNDFQKGDIAEGYSVSREKKESFPLTVTSAQKNPTAFYLCASTRTEGPNTGELFFGEGSRLTVL.

The genes are TRBV30 and TRBJ2-5, with a possible D match to TRBD2 (5 bases). Germline assignment: CDR1 GTSNPN and CDR2 SVGIG (reference sequence). There are 13 residues in the CDR3. V lost 2 bases, J lost 4 bases, and 11 bases lay in between. The CDR3: CAWSSASGETQYF. The CDR3 DNA follows: TGTGCCTGGAGTTCGGCGAGCGGAGAGACCCAGTACTTC.

The chain combines TRBV19 with TRBJ2-5; 10 bases are a match to TRBD2. With 3 bases clipped from V and 4 bases from J, the junction kept 8 bases outside the gene matches. Germline lookup yields CDR1 LNHDA and CDR2 SQIVND (reference sequence). The CDR3 is 16 residues long. The CDR3 spells CASSMVSGRSGETQYF. DNA of the CDR3: TGTGCCAGTAGTATGGTTAGCGGGAGGTCGGGAGAGACCCAGTACTTC. Based on the CDR3 plus reference TRBV19 and TRBJ2-5, the full variable domain is DGGITQSPKYLFRKEGQNVTLSCEQNLNHDAMYWYRQDPGQGLRLIYYSQIVNDFQKGDIAEGYSVSREKKESFPLTVTSAQKNPTAFYLCASSMVSGRSGETQYFGPGTRLLVL.

The chain combines TRBV30 with TRBJ1-6; D not certain. Germline V gene lookup returns CDR1 GTSNPN and CDR2 SVGIG (reference sequence). The V end lost 5 bases, the J end lost 5 bases, and 7 bases lay between the germline ends. The CDR3 spans 12 residues. CDR3 sequence (DNA): TGTGCCTGGGCAAGGGATAATTCACCCCTCCACTTT. Protein product: CAWARDNSPLHF.